These 11 T cell receptor beta chains came from one sample sequenced in a study of cytomegalovirus exposure and HLA in healthy donors. The PCR ran on 60 Vbeta and 13 Jbeta primers. Using immunoSEQ multiplex PCR, the repertoire was profiled, and TCRdb retains in-frame clones only, with some absent. Its clone listing holds 200,000 or so clones. What was sequenced was PBMCs. The receptors here all came from a boy between 10 and 17 years old in good health and CMV-seronegative.

The chain recombines TRBV9 with TRBJ2-3, with 13 bases identical to TRBD2. This CDR3 is built from 17 residues. Per the germline V gene, CDR1 is SGDLS and CDR2 is YYNGEE. With V trimmed by 3 bases and J by 5 bases, 9 bases remained unmatched. The CDR3 nucleotides read TGTGCCAGCAGCGCCCATCGACTAGCGGGGGGTGTAGATACGCAGTATTTT. Its protein is CASSAHRLAGGVDTQYF.

The chain combines TRBV30 with TRBJ2-1; TRBD2 matches at 9 bases. From germline, CDR1 is GTSNPN and CDR2 SVGIG (reference sequence). This CDR3 comprises 14 residues. V lost 3 bases and J lost 6; bases outside the gene matches: 6. CDR3 DNA sequence: TGTGCCTGGAGAAGAGCGGGGGGTCCCAATGAGCAGTTCTTC. This encodes CAWRRAGGPNEQFF.

The V gene is TRBV19, the J gene TRBJ1-5, with D perhaps TRBD1 (5 bases). The length of the CDR3 is 15 residues. V lost 7 bases to trimming and J lost 1 base, with 14 bases between them. Germline lookup yields CDR1 LNHDA and CDR2 SQIVND (reference sequence). The CDR3 here is CASMGRGWSNQPQHF. CDR3 DNA sequence: TGTGCCAGTATGGGGAGGGGATGGAGCAATCAGCCCCAGCATTTT.

The CDR3 region is CASSAPSGESYEQYF. In DNA form, the CDR3 reads TGTGCCAGCAGCGCGCCTAGCGGGGAGTCCTACGAGCAGTACTTC. The rearrangement links TRBV11-2 to TRBJ2-7; the match to TRBD2 covers 9 bases. The CDR3 sequence is 15 residues long. Per germline, CDR1 SGHAT and CDR2 FQNNGV. The junction had 6 bases not matched to a gene; V was cut back by 5 bases and J by 1 base.

The chain employs TRBV19 and TRBJ1-1; perhaps TRBD1 as D (5 bases). The CDR3 contains 12 residues. V was pared by 10 bases and J by 1 base, with 10 bases between. The germline V gene has CDR1 LNHDA and CDR2 SQIVND (reference sequence). This CDR3 reads CATMTENTEAFF. The CDR3 nucleotides read TGTGCCACCATGACAGAGAACACTGAAGCTTTCTTT.

The chain has TRBV6-6 and TRBJ2-7, with D perhaps matching TRBD2 (5 bases). CDR1 and CDR2 from the germline V gene are MNHNY and SVGAGI (reference sequence). The CDR3 is made up of 16 amino acids. V shed 4 bases and J shed 2 bases, with 18 bases lying between them. The chain's CDR3 is CASSSRTARGPYEQYF. DNA of the CDR3: TGTGCCAGCAGTTCCCGGACTGCCCGAGGCCCCTACGAGCAGTACTTC.

The gene calls are TRBV19 and TRBJ2-7, with 13 bases fitting TRBD2. This CDR3 is 16 amino acids long. The germline gives CDR1 LNHDA, CDR2 SQIVND (reference sequence). V trimming: 4 bases; J trimming: 0 bases; junction bases outside the gene matches: 3. The CDR3 here is CASSRLAGGSSYEQYF. The DNA of the CDR3 is TGTGCCAGTAGTAGACTAGCGGGGGGCAGCTCCTACGAGCAGTACTTC.

The CDR3 loop reads CASRWGQGSEAFF. The CDR3 nucleotides read TGTGCCAGCAGATGGGGACAGGGATCCGAAGCTTTCTTT. The genes are TRBV6-5 and TRBJ1-1; 9 bases are shared with TRBD1. V shed 6 bases, J shed 8 bases, and the junction held 7 bases outside the gene matches. CDR3 length: 13 amino acids. Germline loops: CDR1 MNHEY, CDR2 SVGAGI.

CDR3 bases: TGCAGCGTTGATCCCACAGGGGGAAGATCTGGCTACACCTTC. The encoded protein is CSVDPTGGRSGYTF. The chain employs TRBV29-1 and TRBJ1-2; 8 nucleotides align to TRBD1. The V gene end was trimmed by 3 bases and the J gene end by 7 bases; junction bases not matched to a gene: 10. Per germline, CDR1 SQVTM and CDR2 ANQGSEA. CDR3 size: 14 residues.

This rearrangement joins TRBV7-3 to TRBJ2-3; 8 bases agree with TRBD2. Trimming cost V 3 bases and J 2 bases; bases outside gene matches: 1. The CDR3 is 14 residues long. Looked up from germline, CDR1 is SGHTA and CDR2 is FQGTGA. CDR3 bases: TGTGCCAGCAGCTTGACTAGCGACACAGATACGCAGTATTTT. It is translated as CASSLTSDTDTQYF.

The chain couples TRBV19 to TRBJ2-7; the D gene is possibly TRBD2 (6 bases). CDR1 and CDR2 (germline): LNHDA, SQIVND (reference sequence). This CDR3 has 12 residues. Trimming cost V 6 bases and J 7 bases, with 13 bases left between them. The CDR3 region is CASSRTEGEQYF. The CDR3 coding sequence is TGTGCCAGTAGCCGGACGGAGGGGGAGCAGTACTTC.